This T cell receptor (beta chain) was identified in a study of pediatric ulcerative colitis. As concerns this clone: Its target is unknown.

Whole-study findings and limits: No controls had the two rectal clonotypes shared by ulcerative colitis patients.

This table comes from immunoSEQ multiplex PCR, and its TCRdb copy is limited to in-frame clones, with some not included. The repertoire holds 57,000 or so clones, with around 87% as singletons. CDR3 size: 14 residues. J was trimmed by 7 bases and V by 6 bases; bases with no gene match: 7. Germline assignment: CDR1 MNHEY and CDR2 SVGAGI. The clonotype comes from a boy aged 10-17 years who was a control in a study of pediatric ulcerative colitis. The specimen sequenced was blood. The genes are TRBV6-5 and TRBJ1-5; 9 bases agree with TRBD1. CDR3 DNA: TGTGCCAGCAGGACTGGACAGGGGTGGCAGCCCCAGCATTTT. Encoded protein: CASRTGQGWQPQHF.